The 7 T cell receptor beta chains below all came from one sample that was sequenced in a study of blood T cell repertoires in COVID-19. Only in-frame clones appear in the TCRdb table, and some are missing; sequencing was by immunoSEQ multiplex PCR. The sample records 25,000 to 35,000 clones, 92% being singletons. Sequencing was done on a sample of peripheral blood. Receptors originate from a man aged 50 to 60 with active COVID-19.

This chain uses TRBV19 with TRBJ2-5; 14 bases align to TRBD2. Germline values: CDR1 LNHDA, CDR2 SQIVND (reference sequence). Trimming cost V 6 bases and J 5 bases; bases outside gene matches: 17. CDR3 length: 19 amino acids. CDR3 DNA sequence: TGTGCCAGTAGCAGAAGACCCCTGGGACTAGCGGGGGTCCGGGAGACCCAGTACTTC. Its translation is CASSRRPLGLAGVRETQYF.

The chain uses TRBV10-1 and TRBJ2-7; 9 positions agree with TRBD1. Per germline, CDR1 WNHNN and CDR2 SYGVQD (reference sequence). The J segment lost 0 bases and the V segment lost 6 bases, leaving 12 bases of the junction unmatched. CDR3 length equals 17 residues. In nucleotides, the CDR3 is TGCGCCAGCAGCCCAGGGGAACAGGGGGCGATCTCCTACGAGCAGTACTTC. Protein product: CASSPGEQGAISYEQYF.

This sequence joins TRBV21-1 and TRBJ2-2; TRBD2, the D gene given by the table, was not confirmed from the DNA. TRBV21-1 is a pseudogene. This CDR3 is 17 amino acids long. CDR3 loop: CASSQLERERVTGELFF. The CDR3 DNA is TGTGCCAGCAGTCAGCTCGAGCGGGAGCGGGTCACCGGGGAGCTGTTTTTT.

The chain uses TRBV19 and TRBJ1-5; 8 bases match TRBD1. The ends lost 8 bases at V and 0 bases at J; junction bases unmatched: 9. The germline gives CDR1 LNHDA, CDR2 SQIVND (reference sequence). There are 16 residues in the CDR3. CDR3 in DNA: TGTGCCAGTGAACCTAGGACAGGGTATAGCAATCAGCCCCAGCATTTT. Translating it yields CASEPRTGYSNQPQHF.

The V gene is TRBV19, the J gene TRBJ2-2; 8 bases agree with TRBD2. The CDR3 runs 18 residues. Germline V gives CDR1 LNHDA, CDR2 SQIVND (reference sequence). J lost 2 bases, V lost 7 bases, and 15 bases had no gene match. CDR3 coding DNA: TGTGCCAGTACCACCCCGGACGGGAGGGCACCAAACACCGGGGAGCTGTTTTTT. Its translation: CASTTPDGRAPNTGELFF. The full variable domain, with the rest looked up from reference TRBV19 and TRBJ2-2, is DGGITQSPKYLFRKEGQNVTLSCEQNLNHDAMYWYRQDPGQGLRLIYYSQIVNDFQKGDIAEGYSVSREKKESFPLTVTSAQKNPTAFYLCASTTPDGRAPNTGELFFGEGSRLTVL.

V gene TRBV11-1 combines with J gene TRBJ1-2; 8 nucleotides match TRBD1. Germline CDR1 and CDR2: SGHAT and FQDESV (reference sequence). CDR3 length equals 14 residues. Trimming took 5 bases from V and 7 from J; bases not matched to a gene: 9. The CDR3 nucleotides read TGTGCCAGCAGCGTAGACAGGGGCAACAGTGGCTACACCTTC. Translating gives CASSVDRGNSGYTF.

CDR3 region: CASSLTSGTDTQYF. In DNA form, the CDR3 reads TGCGCCAGCAGCTTGACTAGCGGCACAGATACGCAGTATTTT. The V and J genes are TRBV5-1 and TRBJ2-3; 7 nucleotides match TRBD2. Looked up from germline, CDR1 is SGHRS and CDR2 is YFSETQ. This CDR3 region has 14 residues. Germline trimming cut 1 base from V and 1 base from J; bases unmatched to any gene: 0.